These 18 T cell receptor beta chains originate from one sample sequenced in a study of T cell responses to AZD1222 COVID-19 vaccine. Only in-frame clones appear in the TCRdb table, and some are missing; sequencing was by immunoSEQ multiplex PCR. This sample has around 80,000 clones, with 80% to 90% found just once. The sequencing used peripheral blood, collected 28 days after the second AZD1222 dose. The source is an adult who received the AZD1222 COVID-19 vaccine.

The chain has TRBV2 and TRBJ2-3; 10 bases map to TRBD2. Trimming removed 5 bases from V and 2 bases from J; junction bases left unmatched: 4. The CDR3 covers 15 residues. Germline V gene sequence: CDR1 SNHLY, CDR2 FYNNEI. The CDR3 nucleotides read TGTGCCAGCAGTAGGACTAGCGGTTTCACAGATACGCAGTATTTT. Protein: CASSRTSGFTDTQYF.

With respect to this clone: The same CDR3 is also encoded by other DNA sequences in this sample. V usage is TRBV15 and J usage is TRBJ2-7; weak D call: TRBD2 (6 bases). The CDR3 has 13 amino acids. Germline V gene lookup returns CDR1 LNHNV and CDR2 YYDKDF (reference sequence). Trimming pared 1 base from V and 6 bases from J, leaving 10 bases between. In nucleotides, the CDR3 is TGTGCCACCAGCAGAGGGGAGGCAGGCGAGCAGTACTTC. The encoded protein is CATSRGEAGEQYF.

The chain has TRBV28 and TRBJ1-1; a possible D gene is TRBD1 (6 bases). Trimming pared 4 bases from V and 5 bases from J, leaving 11 bases between. Per germline, CDR1 MDHEN and CDR2 SYDVKM. CDR3 length: 13 residues. CDR3 region: CASSWLRGTEAFF. The CDR3 coding sequence is TGTGCCAGCAGTTGGCTCAGGGGAACTGAAGCTTTCTTT.

V and J are TRBV7-9 and TRBJ1-4; D gene ambiguous. Germline V gene lookup returns CDR1 SEHNR and CDR2 FQNEAQ (reference sequence). V shed 3 bases and J shed 7 bases, with 12 bases lying between them. The CDR3 has 14 residues. The chain's CDR3 is CASSFPSWGEKLFF. The CDR3 DNA follows: TGTGCCAGCAGCTTTCCGAGTTGGGGTGAAAAACTGTTTTTT.

The chain uses TRBV18 and TRBJ1-5; unclear D gene. Germline assignment: CDR1 KGHSH and CDR2 LQKENI. The CDR3 is made up of 13 amino acids. Trimming shortened V by 6 bases and J by 3 bases, and 9 bases separated the two germline ends. The CDR3 DNA sequence: TGTGCCAGCTCGGAGGGCCCCAATCAGCCCCAGCATTTT. Protein: CASSEGPNQPQHF. The whole variable domain, filled in from reference TRBV18 and TRBJ1-5, reads NAGVMQNPRHLVRRRGQEARLRCSPMKGHSHVYWYRQLPEEGLKFMVYLQKENIIDESGMPKERFSAEFPKEGPSILRIQQVVRGDSAAYFCASSEGPNQPQHFGDGTRLSIL.

The sample holds one count of this clone. The rearrangement links TRBV6-6 to TRBJ1-2; 8 nucleotides match TRBD1. J gave up 7 bases and V 7 bases, and 14 bases lay outside the gene matches. CDR3 length: 15 amino acids. Looked up from germline, CDR1 is MNHNY and CDR2 is SVGAGI (reference sequence). The CDR3 sequence: CASTPLSQGAGGYTF. DNA for the CDR3: TGTGCCAGCACCCCGCTCTCGCAGGGGGCAGGTGGCTACACCTTC.

The rearrangement links TRBV29-1 to TRBJ2-3, with 7 positions matching TRBD2. The CDR3 is 12 residues long. V dropped 6 bases and J dropped 5; count of bases not matched to a gene: 5. Germline V gene sequence: CDR1 SQVTM, CDR2 ANQGSEA. The CDR3 here is CSVRTGGDTQYF. CDR3 in DNA: TGCAGCGTAAGGACGGGAGGAGATACGCAGTATTTT.

This clone was seen only a few times. The V gene is TRBV19, the J gene TRBJ1-1; D is ambiguous. The germline V and J ends were trimmed by 4 bases and 1 base, with 4 bases remaining between them. This CDR3 has 12 amino acids. Germline CDR1 and CDR2: LNHDA and SQIVND (reference sequence). CDR3 loop: CASSRGNTEAFF. The CDR3 bases are TGTGCCAGTAGTAGGGGGAACACTGAAGCTTTCTTT.

This clone occurred a few times. The chain combines TRBV18 with TRBJ1-3; D unclear. Germline-derived CDR1 and CDR2 are KGHSH and LQKENI. Trimming stripped 3 bases from V and 5 bases from J, with 17 bases between. This CDR3 is 16 amino acids long. CDR3 coding DNA: TGTGCCAGCTCACCTCACTATGGACGGTTCCGAAACACCATATATTTT. Amino acids: CASSPHYGRFRNTIYF. Complete variable domain (other parts from reference TRBV18 and TRBJ1-3): NAGVMQNPRHLVRRRGQEARLRCSPMKGHSHVYWYRQLPEEGLKFMVYLQKENIIDESGMPKERFSAEFPKEGPSILRIQQVVRGDSAAYFCASSPHYGRFRNTIYFGEGSWLTVV.

The chain couples TRBV10-3 to TRBJ1-4; D remains ambiguous. Germline lookup yields CDR1 ENHRY and CDR2 SYGVKD. This CDR3 contains 20 residues. Deletions cut 0 bases from V and 0 bases from J, with 20 bases between. The CDR3 bases are TGTGCCATCAGTGAGTCCAGTATAGTTGGCAGACCAGCAACTAATGAAAAACTGTTTTTT. It is translated as CAISESSIVGRPATNEKLFF.

This chain connects TRBV14 to TRBJ1-2, with TRBD1 matching over 9 bases. The CDR3 totals 13 residues. The germline V gene encodes CDR1 SGHDN and CDR2 FVKESK. Losses at the gene ends were 4 bases for V and 8 bases for J; bases not matched to a gene: 5. CDR3: CASSPTGGAGYTF. CDR3 nucleotides: TGTGCCAGCAGCCCGACAGGGGGAGCCGGCTACACCTTC.

The chain uses TRBV24-1 and TRBJ2-2, with unresolved D. Germline CDR1 KGHDR, CDR2 SFDVKD. CDR3 length equals 13 residues. V was cut by 6 bases and J by 4 bases, with 8 bases left in between. As DNA, the CDR3 is TGTGCCACCAGTCTGTGGGGCACCGGGGAGCTGTTTTTT. Translating it yields CATSLWGTGELFF.

The chain is built from TRBV15 and TRBJ1-5; 7 bases are shared with TRBD1. Germline V gene lookup returns CDR1 LNHNV and CDR2 YYDKDF (reference sequence). The junction had 8 bases not matched to a gene; V was cut back by 3 bases and J by 0 bases. The CDR3 is 17 amino acids. CDR3 sequence reads: CATSSGTVGYSNQPQHF. In DNA form, the CDR3 reads TGTGCCACCAGCAGCGGGACAGTGGGATATAGCAATCAGCCCCAGCATTTT. The full variable domain, completed using reference TRBV15 and TRBJ1-5, is DAMVIQNPRYQVTQFGKPVTLSCSQTLNHNVMYWYQQKSSQAPKLLFHYYDKDFNNEADTPDNFQSRRPNTSFCFLDIRSPGLGDTAMYLCATSSGTVGYSNQPQHFGDGTRLSIL.

The CDR3 bases are TGTGCCAGCAGTTTATCAGGGGGTGGGGGCTATGGCTACACCTTC. Its translation: CASSLSGGGGYGYTF. V and J are TRBV27 and TRBJ1-2; D may be TRBD1 (6 bases). Trimming pared 0 bases from V and 4 bases from J, leaving 12 bases between. This CDR3 has 15 amino acids. Germline V gene data show CDR1 as MNHEY and CDR2 as SMNVEV (reference sequence).

The V and J genes are TRBV5-1 and TRBJ2-3; D is perhaps TRBD1 or TRBD2 (5 bases each). CDR1 is SGHRS and CDR2 is YFSETQ in the germline V gene. This CDR3 region has 15 residues. V lost 0 bases to trimming and J lost 1 base, with 9 bases between them. CDR3: CASSLVRGRTDTQYF. The CDR3 DNA follows: TGCGCCAGCAGCTTGGTGAGGGGTCGCACAGATACGCAGTATTTT.

The chain carries TRBV3-1 (or the pseudogene TRBV3-2) and TRBJ1-1; D gene unclear. V lost 2 bases to trimming and J lost 3 bases, with 7 bases between them. Germline assignment: CDR1 LGHDT and CDR2 YNNKEL (reference sequence). The CDR3 is made up of 13 amino acids. The CDR3 loop is CASSQRRDTEAFF. CDR3 DNA: TGTGCCAGCAGCCAACGGCGAGACACTGAAGCTTTCTTT.

The chain employs TRBV14 and TRBJ2-2; D ambiguous. Germline V CDR1 and CDR2: SGHDN, FVKESK. The CDR3 is made up of 13 amino acids. V lost 1 base, J lost 10 bases, and 10 bases lay in between. CDR3 in amino acids: CASSQVIGKELFF. The CDR3 DNA is TGTGCCAGCAGCCAAGTCATAGGGAAGGAGCTGTTTTTT.

This chain joins TRBV2 and TRBJ2-7; possible D gene TRBD1, 6 bases. CDR3 length: 14 residues. The V gene lost 7 bases and the J gene lost 2 bases, with 15 bases spanning the gap. The V gene's germline CDR1 is SNHLY and CDR2 FYNNEI. CDR3 DNA: TGTGCCAGCACCGTCCAGACAGGCCCCTACGAGCAGTACTTC. Encoded protein: CASTVQTGPYEQYF.